This T cell receptor beta chain was profiled in a study of shared T cell receptors in the human thymus. This table comes from immunoSEQ multiplex PCR, and its TCRdb copy is limited to in-frame clones, with some not included. This repertoire shows under 850,000 clones, 70% to 90% found once; its top ten account for about 0.01%. CDR1 and CDR2 from the germline V gene are SGHDN and FVKESK. The J segment lost 2 bases and the V segment lost 1 base, leaving 3 bases of the junction unmatched. The CDR3 is 16 residues long. These same records also appear under a second study, on human thymus T cells. As that study records: Healthy Finnish infants undergoing corrective surgery for congenital heart defects were used as donors. In corrective heart surgery, resections were taken, and these provided the thymus tissue. Gene usage (both V and J) appeared biased in thymic and blood repertoires. Highly overlapping thymic repertoires among unrelated individuals were reported in related research.

This sequence joins TRBV14 and TRBJ2-5; 11 nucleotides line up with TRBD2. The sequenced sample was thymocytes. This sequence was found in a boy younger than two with a congenital heart defect. CDR3 nucleotide sequence: TGTGCCAGCAGCCAAGGAACTAGCGGGAGACAAGAGACCCAGTACTTC. This translates into CASSQGTSGRQETQYF.